The sample holds many counts of the clone carrying this T cell receptor beta chain. The antigen is not known. The V gene end was trimmed by 5 bases and the J gene end by 1 base; junction bases not matched to a gene: 6. The CDR3 consists of 15 residues. CDR1 and CDR2 (germline): MRHNA, SNTAGT. The sample originates from a study of T cells in Graves' hyperthyroidism and ophthalmopathy. Study information: Prior to any treatment, at the point of initial diagnosis, peripheral blood was collected. General study findings and limits: In blood, most of the thyroid clonotypes expanded above 0.001 were also present.

It was considered stable Graves' hyperthyroidism when ophthalmopathy did not progress within 18 months. Out of approximately 10 ml of fresh peripheral blood came the PBMCs. The investigators amplified TCR beta CDR3 regions from RNA transcripts. The TCR CDR3 was amplified in a first-round RT-PCR using the HTBI primer set. Each CDR3 protein gets one entry after TCRdb re-called the multiplex PCR reads with MiXCR. The repertoire holds about 590,000 distinct CDR3 sequences, with 15% to 18% as singletons. This TCR was recovered from a woman aged 25-40 years with Graves' hyperthyroidism. The sequenced sample was blood. The rearrangement joins TRBV6-4 to TRBJ1-1; 8 nucleotides align to TRBD1. The CDR3 reads CASSRNGQGNTEAFF. The CDR3 DNA follows: TGTGCCAGCAGTCGGAACGGACAGGGGAACACTGAAGCTTTCTTT.